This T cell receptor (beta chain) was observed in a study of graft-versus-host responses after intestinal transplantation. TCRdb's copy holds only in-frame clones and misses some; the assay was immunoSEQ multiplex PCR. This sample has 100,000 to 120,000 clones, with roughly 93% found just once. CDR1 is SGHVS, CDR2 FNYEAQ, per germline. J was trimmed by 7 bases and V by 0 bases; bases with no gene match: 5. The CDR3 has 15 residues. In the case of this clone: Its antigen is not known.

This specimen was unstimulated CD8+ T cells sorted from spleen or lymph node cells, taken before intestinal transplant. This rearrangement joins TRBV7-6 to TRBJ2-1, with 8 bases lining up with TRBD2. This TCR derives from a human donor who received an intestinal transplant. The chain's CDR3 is CASSLAREGNNEQFF. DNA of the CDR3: TGTGCCAGCAGCTTAGCCCGGGAGGGGAATAATGAGCAGTTCTTC.